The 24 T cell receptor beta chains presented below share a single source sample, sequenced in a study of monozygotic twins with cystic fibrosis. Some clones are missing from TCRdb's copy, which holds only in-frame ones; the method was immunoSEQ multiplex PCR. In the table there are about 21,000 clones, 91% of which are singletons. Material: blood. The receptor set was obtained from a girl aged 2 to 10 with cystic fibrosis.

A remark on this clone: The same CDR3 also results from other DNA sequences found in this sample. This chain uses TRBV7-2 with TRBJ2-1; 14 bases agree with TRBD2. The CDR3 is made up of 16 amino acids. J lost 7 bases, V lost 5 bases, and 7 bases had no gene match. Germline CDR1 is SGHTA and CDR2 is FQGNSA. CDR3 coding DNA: TGTGCCAGCAGCCTCGGGACTAGCGGGAGAACAAATGAGCAGTTCTTC. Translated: CASSLGTSGRTNEQFF. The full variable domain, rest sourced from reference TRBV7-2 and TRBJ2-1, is GAGVSQSPSNKVTEKGKDVELRCDPISGHTALYWYRQSLGQGLEFLIYFQGNSAPDKSGLPSDRFSAERTGGSVSTLTIQRTQQEDSAVYLCASSLGTSGRTNEQFFGPGTRLTVL.

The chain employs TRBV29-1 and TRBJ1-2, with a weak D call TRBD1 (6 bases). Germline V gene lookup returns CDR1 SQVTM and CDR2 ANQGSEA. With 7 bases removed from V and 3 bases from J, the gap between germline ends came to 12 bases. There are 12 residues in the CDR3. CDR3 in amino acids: CSGTGSDYGYTF. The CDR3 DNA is TGCAGCGGAACAGGGTCGGACTATGGCTACACCTTC. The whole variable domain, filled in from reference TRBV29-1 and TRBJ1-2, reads SAVISQKPSRDICQRGTSLTIQCQVDSQVTMMFWYRQQPGQSLTLIATANQGSEATYESGFVIDKFPISRPNLTFSTLTVSNMSPEDSSIYLCSGTGSDYGYTFGSGTRLTVV.

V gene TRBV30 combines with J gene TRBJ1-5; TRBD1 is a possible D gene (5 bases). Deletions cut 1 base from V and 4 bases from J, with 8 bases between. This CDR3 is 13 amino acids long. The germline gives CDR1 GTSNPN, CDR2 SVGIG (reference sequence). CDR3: CAWSGGENQPQHF. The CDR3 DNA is TGTGCCTGGAGTGGGGGGGAGAATCAGCCCCAGCATTTT.

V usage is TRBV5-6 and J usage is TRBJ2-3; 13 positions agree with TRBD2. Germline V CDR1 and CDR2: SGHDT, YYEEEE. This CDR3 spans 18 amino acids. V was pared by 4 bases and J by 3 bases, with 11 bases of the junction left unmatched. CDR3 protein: CASSRRGLAGRGTDTQYF. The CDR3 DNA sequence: TGTGCCAGCAGCAGGAGGGGACTAGCGGGGCGCGGGACAGATACGCAGTATTTT.

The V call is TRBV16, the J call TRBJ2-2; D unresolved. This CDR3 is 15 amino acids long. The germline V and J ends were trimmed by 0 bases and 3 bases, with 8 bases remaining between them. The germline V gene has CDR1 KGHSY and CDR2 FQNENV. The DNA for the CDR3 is TGTGCCAGCAGCCAATCAGAAGGCGACACCGGGGAGCTGTTTTTT. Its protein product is CASSQSEGDTGELFF. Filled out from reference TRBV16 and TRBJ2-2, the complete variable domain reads GEEVAQTPKHLVRGEGQKAKLYCAPIKGHSYVFWYQQVLKNEFKFLISFQNENVFDETGMPKERFSAKCLPNSPCSLEIQATKLEDSAVYFCASSQSEGDTGELFFGEGSRLTVL.

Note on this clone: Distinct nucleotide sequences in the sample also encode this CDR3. CDR3: CASRTGNTEAFF. DNA for the CDR3: TGTGCCAGTCGCACCGGGAACACTGAAGCTTTCTTT. V and J are TRBV19 and TRBJ1-1; D is uncertain. Looked up from germline, CDR1 is LNHDA and CDR2 is SQIVND (reference sequence). The CDR3 length is 12 residues. V lost 8 bases and J 1 base, leaving 8 bases between the germline ends.

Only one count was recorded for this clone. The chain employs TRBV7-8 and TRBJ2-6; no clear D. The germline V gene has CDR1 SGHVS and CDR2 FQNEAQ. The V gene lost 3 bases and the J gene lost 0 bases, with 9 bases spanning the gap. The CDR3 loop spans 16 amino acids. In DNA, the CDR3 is TGTGCCAGCAGCTTCCGAGTTTTCTCTGGGGCCAACGTCCTGACTTTC. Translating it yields CASSFRVFSGANVLTF.

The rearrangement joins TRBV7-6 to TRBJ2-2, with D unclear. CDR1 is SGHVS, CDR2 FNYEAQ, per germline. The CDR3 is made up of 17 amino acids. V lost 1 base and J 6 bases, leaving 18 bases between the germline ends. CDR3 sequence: CASSLGGSGNPPGELFF. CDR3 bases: TGTGCCAGCAGCTTAGGGGGTTCTGGCAATCCTCCCGGGGAGCTGTTTTTT.

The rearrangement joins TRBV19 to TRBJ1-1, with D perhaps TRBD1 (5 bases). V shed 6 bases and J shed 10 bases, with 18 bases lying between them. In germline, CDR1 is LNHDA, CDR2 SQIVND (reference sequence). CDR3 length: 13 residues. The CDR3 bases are TGTGCCAGTAGCCGGACTGGGACCGTCGGAGCTTTCTTT. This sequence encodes CASSRTGTVGAFF.

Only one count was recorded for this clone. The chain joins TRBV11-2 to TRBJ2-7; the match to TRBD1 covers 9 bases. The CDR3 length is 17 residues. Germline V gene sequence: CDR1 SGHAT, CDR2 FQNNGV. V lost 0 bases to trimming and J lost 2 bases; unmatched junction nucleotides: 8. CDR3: CASSLELNRGPAYEQYF. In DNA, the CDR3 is TGTGCCAGCAGCTTAGAACTGAACAGGGGGCCAGCCTACGAGCAGTACTTC.

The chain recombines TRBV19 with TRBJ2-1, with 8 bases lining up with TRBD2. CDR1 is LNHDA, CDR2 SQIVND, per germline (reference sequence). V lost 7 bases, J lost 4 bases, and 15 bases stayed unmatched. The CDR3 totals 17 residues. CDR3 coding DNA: TGTGCCAGTACCCCATCCGGGGGGGAAATCTCTTACAATGAGCAGTTCTTC. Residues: CASTPSGGEISYNEQFF.

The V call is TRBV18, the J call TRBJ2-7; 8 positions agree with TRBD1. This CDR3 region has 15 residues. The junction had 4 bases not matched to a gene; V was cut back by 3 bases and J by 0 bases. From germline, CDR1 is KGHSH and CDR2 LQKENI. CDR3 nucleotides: TGTGCCAGCTCACCTCTGACAGGGGACTCCTACGAGCAGTACTTC. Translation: CASSPLTGDSYEQYF. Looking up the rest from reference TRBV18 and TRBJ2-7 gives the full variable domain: NAGVMQNPRHLVRRRGQEARLRCSPMKGHSHVYWYRQLPEEGLKFMVYLQKENIIDESGMPKERFSAEFPKEGPSILRIQQVVRGDSAAYFCASSPLTGDSYEQYFGPGTRLTVT.

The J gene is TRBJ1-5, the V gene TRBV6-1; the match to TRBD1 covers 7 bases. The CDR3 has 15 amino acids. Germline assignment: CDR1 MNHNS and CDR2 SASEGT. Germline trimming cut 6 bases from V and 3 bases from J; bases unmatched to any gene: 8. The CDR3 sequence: CASRPNRGINQPQHF. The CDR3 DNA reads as TGTGCCAGCAGACCCAACAGGGGAATCAATCAGCCCCAGCATTTT.

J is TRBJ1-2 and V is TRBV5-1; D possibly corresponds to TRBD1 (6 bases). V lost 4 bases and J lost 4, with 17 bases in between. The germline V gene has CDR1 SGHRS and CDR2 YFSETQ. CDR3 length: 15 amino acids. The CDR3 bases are TGCGCCAGCAGCCCCAACCAGGGGTCTGGCTATGGCTACACCTTC. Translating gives CASSPNQGSGYGYTF.

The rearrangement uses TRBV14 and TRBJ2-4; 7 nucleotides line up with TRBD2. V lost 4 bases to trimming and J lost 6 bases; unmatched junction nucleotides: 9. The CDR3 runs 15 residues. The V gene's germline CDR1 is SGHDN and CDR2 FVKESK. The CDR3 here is CASSPRLAFPNIQYF. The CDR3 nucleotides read TGTGCCAGCAGCCCCCGACTAGCTTTTCCAAACATTCAGTACTTC.

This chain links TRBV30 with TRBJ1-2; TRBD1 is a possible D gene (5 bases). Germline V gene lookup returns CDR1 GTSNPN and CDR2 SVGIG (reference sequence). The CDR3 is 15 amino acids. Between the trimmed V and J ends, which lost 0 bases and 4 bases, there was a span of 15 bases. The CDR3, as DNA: TGTGCCTGGAGTGTACGCCGGGCAGGGAGCTATGGCTACACCTTC. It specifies CAWSVRRAGSYGYTF.

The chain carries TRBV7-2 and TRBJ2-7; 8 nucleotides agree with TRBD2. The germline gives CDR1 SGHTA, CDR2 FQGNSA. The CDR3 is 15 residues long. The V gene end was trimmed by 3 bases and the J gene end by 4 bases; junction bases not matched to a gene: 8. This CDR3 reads CASSFASGSYYEQYF. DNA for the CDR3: TGTGCCAGCAGCTTCGCCAGCGGGAGCTATTACGAGCAGTACTTC.

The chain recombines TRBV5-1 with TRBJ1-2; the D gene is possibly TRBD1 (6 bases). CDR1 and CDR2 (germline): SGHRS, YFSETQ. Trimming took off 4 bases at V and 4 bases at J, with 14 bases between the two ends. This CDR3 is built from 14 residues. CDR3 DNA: TGCGCCAGCAGCCTAGACGGGGGGGCCTATGGCTACACCTTC. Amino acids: CASSLDGGAYGYTF.

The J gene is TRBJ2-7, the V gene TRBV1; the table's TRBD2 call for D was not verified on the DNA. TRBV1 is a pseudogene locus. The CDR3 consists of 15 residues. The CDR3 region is CTSSRGGLAFYEQYF. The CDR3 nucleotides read TGCACCAGCAGCCGCGGGGGACTAGCATTCTACGAGCAGTACTTC.

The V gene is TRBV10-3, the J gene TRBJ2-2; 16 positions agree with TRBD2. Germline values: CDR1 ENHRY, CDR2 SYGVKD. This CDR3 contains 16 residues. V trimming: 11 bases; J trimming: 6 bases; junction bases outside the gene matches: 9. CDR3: CAVEGLAGGPSGELFF. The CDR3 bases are TGTGCCGTCGAGGGACTAGCGGGAGGGCCCTCCGGGGAGCTGTTTTTT.

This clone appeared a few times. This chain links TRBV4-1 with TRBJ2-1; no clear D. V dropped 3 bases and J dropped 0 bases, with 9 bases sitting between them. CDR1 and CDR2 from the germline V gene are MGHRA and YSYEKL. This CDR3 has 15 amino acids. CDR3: CASSQSLSSYNEQFF. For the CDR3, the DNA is TGCGCCAGCAGCCAGTCCTTGAGCTCCTACAATGAGCAGTTCTTC.

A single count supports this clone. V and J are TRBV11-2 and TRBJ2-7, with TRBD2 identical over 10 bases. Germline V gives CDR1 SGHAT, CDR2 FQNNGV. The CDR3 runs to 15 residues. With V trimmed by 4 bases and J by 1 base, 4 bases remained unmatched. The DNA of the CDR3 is TGTGCCAGCAGCTGGGGGACTAGCGTTTCCTACGAGCAGTACTTC. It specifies CASSWGTSVSYEQYF.

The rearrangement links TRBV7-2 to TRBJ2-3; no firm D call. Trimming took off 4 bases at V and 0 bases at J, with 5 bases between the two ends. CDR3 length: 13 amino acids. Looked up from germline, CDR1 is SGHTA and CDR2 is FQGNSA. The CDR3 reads CASSSSSTDTQYF. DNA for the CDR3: TGTGCCAGCAGCTCCTCTAGCACAGATACGCAGTATTTT.

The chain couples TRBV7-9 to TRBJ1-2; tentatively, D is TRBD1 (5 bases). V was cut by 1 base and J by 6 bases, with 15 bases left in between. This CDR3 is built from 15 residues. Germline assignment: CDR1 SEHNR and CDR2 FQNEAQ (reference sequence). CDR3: CASSLGGKGQDGYTF. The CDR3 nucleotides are TGTGCCAGCAGCTTAGGGGGAAAGGGGCAGGATGGCTACACCTTC.